The 30 T cell receptor beta chains in this list originate from one sample, sequenced in a study of Ad26.COV2.S vaccination and SARS-CoV-2 variants listed by TCRdb under 2021. The library was produced with the immunoSEQ multiplex PCR assay. TCRdb's version of the immuneACCESS table is confined to in-frame rearrangements and falls short of the full clone set. An unresolved V gene accounts for under half of the shortfall where checked; the remainder is of unknown origin. Across this sample there are about 350,000 clones, with around 90% seen only once. The ten top clones hold around 6.1% of the sample. The sample's treatment or condition label, in plain terms: around 19 received Ad26.COV2.S at low or high dose, single or two shots; roughly five received placebo; per-sample allocation not given. Repertoires of vaccine and placebo recipients were sequenced from samples taken on day 63 after the first injection.

Sequenced here: peripheral blood, sampled in a trial of Ad26.COV2.S vaccine versus placebo. Receptor source: a person between 18 and 65 years old who received the Ad26.COV2.S COVID-19 vaccine or a placebo.

The chain joins TRBV19 to TRBJ1-3; D gene ambiguous. CDR1 and CDR2 (germline): LNHDA, SQIVND (reference sequence). V was shortened by 3 bases and J by 0 bases, with 12 bases between the two germline ends. The length of the CDR3 is 16 residues. In DNA, the CDR3 is TGTGCCAGTAGTATCAGCTTTACCAGCTCTGGAAACACCATATATTTT. Its translation is CASSISFTSSGNTIYF.

This rearrangement joins TRBV12-3 or TRBV12-4 to TRBJ1-2, with TRBD1 as a possible D gene (6 bases). CDR3 length equals 13 residues. The V end was cut by 5 bases, the J end by 4 bases, with 11 bases between. As DNA, the CDR3 is TGTGCCAGCAGTCAACAGGGTACCTATGGCTACACCTTC. This gives the protein CASSQQGTYGYTF.

This clone was seen only a few times. J is TRBJ2-7 and V is TRBV6-2 or TRBV6-3; 8 nucleotides agree with TRBD2. The CDR3 has 17 amino acids. Trimming at V came to 6 bases and at J to 4 bases, leaving 17 bases not matched to a gene. CDR1 is MNHEY and CDR2 is SVGEGT in the germline V gene. CDR3 loop: CASSSPILREDRYEQYF. The CDR3 nucleotides are TGTGCCAGCAGCTCTCCGATCTTGCGGGAGGATCGGTACGAGCAGTACTTC.

This clone was counted between two and nine times. The V call is TRBV9, the J call TRBJ1-1, with unresolved D. CDR1 is SGDLS and CDR2 is YYNGEE in the germline V gene. Deletions cut 3 bases from V and 7 bases from J, with 10 bases between. The CDR3 is 12 amino acids. The CDR3 protein is CASSAGRSEAFF. The CDR3 coding sequence is TGTGCCAGCAGCGCCGGGAGAAGTGAAGCTTTCTTT. Combining the CDR3 with reference TRBV9 and TRBJ1-1 gives the whole variable domain DSGVTQTPKHLITATGQRVTLRCSPRSGDLSVYWYQQSLDQGLQFLIQYYNGEERAKGNILERFSAQQFPDLHSELNLSSLELGDSALYFCASSAGRSEAFFGQGTRLTVV.

The CDR3 protein is CASSPSGGFGNTIYF. CDR3 nucleotide sequence: TGTGCCAGCAGCCCTAGTGGGGGATTTGGAAACACCATATATTTT. V and J are TRBV7-3 and TRBJ1-3; a possible D gene is TRBD1 (5 bases). The CDR3 spans 15 residues. Germline lookup yields CDR1 SGHTA and CDR2 FQGTGA. The V and J ends lost 5 bases and 3 bases respectively, with 14 bases between them.

The V and J genes are TRBV15 and TRBJ1-3, with TRBD1 identical over 9 bases. Germline CDR1 LNHNV, CDR2 YYDKDF (reference sequence). The CDR3 sequence is 17 residues long. V lost 0 bases, J lost 2 bases, and 5 bases stayed unmatched. In DNA form, the CDR3 reads TGTGCCACCAGCAGAGATTCGAGGGACAGGGCTGGAAACACCATATATTTT. Residues: CATSRDSRDRAGNTIYF. Based on the CDR3 plus reference TRBV15 and TRBJ1-3, the full variable domain is DAMVIQNPRYQVTQFGKPVTLSCSQTLNHNVMYWYQQKSSQAPKLLFHYYDKDFNNEADTPDNFQSRRPNTSFCFLDIRSPGLGDTAMYLCATSRDSRDRAGNTIYFGEGSWLTVV.

The chain combines TRBV7-2 with TRBJ2-7; D uncertain. Germline V gives CDR1 SGHTA, CDR2 FQGNSA. V was cut by 5 bases and J by 0 bases, with 5 bases left in between. This CDR3 has 12 amino acids. In DNA form, the CDR3 reads TGTGCCAGCAGCACGTCCTCCTACGAGCAGTACTTC. It specifies CASSTSSYEQYF.

This clone appeared a single time. The rearrangement links TRBV27 to TRBJ1-6; D not resolved. Trimming removed 5 bases from V and 4 bases from J, with 15 bases in between. This CDR3 is 16 amino acids long. CDR1 is MNHEY, CDR2 SMNVEV, per germline (reference sequence). CDR3 sequence (DNA): TGTGCCAGCAGTCATTTCAAGACACGTTATAATTCACCCCTCCACTTT. It codes for CASSHFKTRYNSPLHF.

The chain combines TRBV6-5 with TRBJ1-5; D possibly corresponds to TRBD1 (5 bases). Trimming left V 8 bases short and J 7 bases short, with 21 bases between. CDR3 length: 15 amino acids. Germline-derived CDR1 and CDR2 are MNHEY and SVGAGI. The CDR3 protein is CASQDLGSGRQPQHF. CDR3 nucleotides: TGTGCCAGCCAGGATTTAGGGTCAGGGAGGCAGCCCCAGCATTTT.

The chain links TRBV9 to TRBJ1-5; the match to TRBD1 covers 8 bases. J lost 7 bases, V lost 7 bases, and 10 bases had no gene match. Per germline, CDR1 SGDLS and CDR2 YYNGEE. The CDR3 sequence is 14 residues long. The CDR3 region is CASAPGTGFQPQHF. CDR3 bases: TGTGCCAGCGCCCCCGGGACAGGTTTCCAGCCCCAGCATTTT.

The chain is built from TRBV4-3 and TRBJ2-1; no clear D gene. The CDR3 totals 17 residues. Trimming left V 6 bases short and J 10 bases short, with 28 bases between. The germline V gene encodes CDR1 LGHNA and CDR2 YSLEER. The chain's CDR3 is CASRRVAVGLDGREQFF. CDR3 bases: TGCGCCAGCAGACGAGTGGCGGTTGGGCTAGACGGTCGCGAGCAGTTCTTC.

The rearrangement links TRBV5-8 to TRBJ2-7; D gene uncertain. Trimming took 4 bases from V and 4 from J, leaving 3 bases between them. This CDR3 is 10 amino acids long. Germline V gene data show CDR1 as SGHTS and CDR2 as YDEGEE. CDR3 nucleotides: TGTGCCAGCAGCAGTTACGAGCAGTACTTC. Residues: CASSSYEQYF.

The CDR3: CASSLEQGVNTNYGYTF. CDR3 in DNA: TGTGCCAGCAGCCTGGAACAGGGGGTCAATACTAACTATGGCTACACCTTC. The V gene is TRBV5-4, the J gene TRBJ1-2; the match to TRBD1 covers 8 bases. V lost 4 bases to trimming and J lost 0 bases; unmatched junction nucleotides: 11. The length of the CDR3 is 17 residues. CDR1 and CDR2 (germline): SGHNT, YYREEE (reference sequence).

In this sample, this clone turned up many times. J is TRBJ1-1 and V is TRBV10-2; no firm D call. The CDR3 extends over 11 amino acids. Germline-derived CDR1 and CDR2 are WSHSY and SAAADI. Trimming took off 0 bases at V and 7 bases at J, with 3 bases between the two ends. The CDR3 is CASSESVEAFF. The CDR3, as DNA: TGCGCCAGCAGTGAGTCGGTTGAAGCTTTCTTT.

This clone is labeled medium-sized. The chain combines TRBV19 with TRBJ2-5; perhaps TRBD1 as D (5 bases). The length of the CDR3 is 13 residues. Germline V gives CDR1 LNHDA, CDR2 SQIVND (reference sequence). With 5 bases removed from V and 4 bases from J, the gap between germline ends came to 11 bases. This chain's CDR3 is CASSGHLLETQYF. The CDR3 region has the DNA TGTGCCAGTAGTGGACACCTTCTAGAGACCCAGTACTTC. Filled out from reference TRBV19 and TRBJ2-5, the complete variable domain reads DGGITQSPKYLFRKEGQNVTLSCEQNLNHDAMYWYRQDPGQGLRLIYYSQIVNDFQKGDIAEGYSVSREKKESFPLTVTSAQKNPTAFYLCASSGHLLETQYFGPGTRLLVL.

The V gene is TRBV24-1, the J gene TRBJ2-2, with 7 bases that match TRBD1. The CDR3 is made up of 18 amino acids. After removal of 0 bases from V and 1 base from J, the junction contained 7 bases not matched to a gene. CDR1 KGHDR and CDR2 SFDVKD come from the germline V gene. CDR3 DNA sequence: TGTGCCACCAGTGATTTGCGCCGACAGGGACAGAACACCGGGGAGCTGTTTTTT. Translating it yields CATSDLRRQGQNTGELFF.

V and J are TRBV10-3 and TRBJ1-2, with D perhaps matching TRBD1 (5 bases). The CDR3 is 14 residues long. Trimming removed 7 bases from V and 8 bases from J, with 20 bases in between. The germline V gene has CDR1 ENHRY and CDR2 SYGVKD. The CDR3 DNA reads TGTGCCATCACTGAAGGGACCTCAACCTACGGCTACACCTTC. As protein: CAITEGTSTYGYTF.

CDR3 sequence reads: CASRISGSSYNEQFF. The CDR3 DNA is TGTGCCAGCAGGATTAGTGGGAGCTCCTACAATGAGCAGTTCTTC. The rearrangement uses TRBV2 and TRBJ2-1; TRBD2 might be the D (5 bases). The germline V gene has CDR1 SNHLY and CDR2 FYNNEI. The CDR3 length is 15 residues. The V and J ends lost 6 bases and 0 bases respectively, with 12 bases between them.

This clone was seen just once. The chain employs TRBV28 and TRBJ2-1; no reliable D call. The V end was cut by 4 bases, the J end by 1 base, with 17 bases between. CDR3 length: 17 amino acids. Germline values: CDR1 MDHEN, CDR2 SYDVKM. CDR3 coding DNA: TGTGCCAGCAGTTCTGACGAACCTTCAAGGTCCTACAATGAGCAGTTCTTC. Encoded protein: CASSSDEPSRSYNEQFF.

V and J are TRBV9 and TRBJ1-3; D possibly corresponds to TRBD1 (5 bases). Trimming stripped 0 bases from V and 4 bases from J, with 14 bases between. Germline CDR1 SGDLS, CDR2 YYNGEE. The CDR3 is 16 amino acids. The CDR3 sequence is CASSVGGRDYGNTIYF. Written as DNA, the CDR3 is TGTGCCAGCAGCGTAGGGGGTAGGGACTACGGAAACACCATATATTTT. The complete variable domain, with remaining parts taken from reference TRBV9 and TRBJ1-3, reads DSGVTQTPKHLITATGQRVTLRCSPRSGDLSVYWYQQSLDQGLQFLIQYYNGEERAKGNILERFSAQQFPDLHSELNLSSLELGDSALYFCASSVGGRDYGNTIYFGEGSWLTVV.

The V and J genes are TRBV28 and TRBJ1-1; D is unclear. The V and J ends lost 6 bases and 0 bases respectively, with 8 bases between them. The CDR3 is 13 amino acids. Germline V lookup: CDR1 MDHEN, CDR2 SYDVKM. The CDR3 sequence: CASRTEMNTEAFF. The CDR3 nucleotides are TGTGCCAGCAGGACGGAAATGAACACTGAAGCTTTCTTT.

The chain employs TRBV7-3 and TRBJ2-3; tentatively, D is TRBD1 (6 bases). The CDR3 spans 15 residues. Between the trimmed V and J ends, which lost 1 base and 4 bases, there was a span of 12 bases. Germline CDR1 reads SGHTA; CDR2 reads FQGTGA. CDR3 sequence (DNA): TGTGCCAGCAGCTTAAACGGCAGGGGAGCAGATACGCAGTATTTT. Protein product: CASSLNGRGADTQYF.

The J gene is TRBJ1-4, the V gene TRBV28, with TRBD1 identical over 10 bases. V lost 6 bases and J lost 7; bases outside the gene matches: 17. CDR3 size: 18 residues. The germline CDR1 and CDR2 sequences are MDHEN and SYDVKM. The CDR3 protein is CASSDRYTGTGATEKLFF. CDR3 coding DNA: TGTGCCAGCAGCGATCGATATACCGGGACAGGGGCCACTGAAAAACTGTTTTTT.

A single count supports this clone. The V call is TRBV6-6, the J call TRBJ1-3, with a possible D match to TRBD1 (6 bases). CDR3 length equals 16 residues. Germline V gene lookup returns CDR1 MNHNY and CDR2 SVGAGI (reference sequence). The germline V and J ends were trimmed by 6 bases and 1 base, with 16 bases remaining between them. CDR3 nucleotides: TGTGCCAGCAGCCTAGAAGGGGGGAGGTCTGGAAACACCATATATTTT. The encoded protein is CASSLEGGRSGNTIYF.

The chain couples TRBV24-1 to TRBJ2-5; the D is unclear. The V and J ends lost 7 bases and 5 bases respectively, with 10 bases between them. CDR3 length equals 12 residues. Germline V lookup: CDR1 KGHDR, CDR2 SFDVKD. This CDR3 reads CATSSYGETQYF. CDR3 nucleotides: TGTGCCACCAGCTCCTACGGGGAGACCCAGTACTTC.

The rearrangement links TRBV2 to TRBJ1-5; 9 bases align to TRBD1. The CDR3 is 15 residues long. CDR1 and CDR2 from the germline V gene are SNHLY and FYNNEI. The junction had 9 bases not matched to a gene; V was cut back by 8 bases and J by 4 bases. The CDR3 DNA follows: TGTGCCAGCGGACCCGGGACAGGGATAAATCAGCCCCAGCATTTT. It is translated as CASGPGTGINQPQHF.

This clone has just one count. This CDR3 reads CASSLAVGVVSNQPQHF. The CDR3 DNA follows: TGTGCCAGCAGCTTAGCGGTGGGGGTGGTAAGCAATCAGCCCCAGCATTTT. This sequence joins TRBV7-8 and TRBJ1-5, with TRBD1 as a possible D gene (5 bases). The CDR3 runs to 17 residues. V was cut by 0 bases and J by 1 base, with 13 bases left in between. Germline V gene lookup returns CDR1 SGHVS and CDR2 FQNEAQ.

The rearrangement uses TRBV11-3 and TRBJ2-1; 9 bases agree with TRBD2. This CDR3 has 15 amino acids. J was trimmed by 6 bases and V by 5 bases; bases with no gene match: 8. Germline loops: CDR1 SGHNT, CDR2 YENEEA. CDR3 residues: CASSPIAGVGNEQFF. The CDR3 DNA sequence: TGTGCCAGCAGCCCCATAGCGGGAGTAGGCAATGAGCAGTTCTTC.

V usage is TRBV28 and J usage is TRBJ2-7; TRBD1 matches at 8 bases. CDR1 is MDHEN and CDR2 is SYDVKM in the germline V gene. This CDR3 is built from 15 residues. The V segment lost 6 bases and the J segment 1 base; nucleotides outside the gene matches: 8. CDR3 nucleotide sequence: TGTGCCAGCAGATCAACAGGGGGTCCTTCCTACGAGCAGTACTTC. This translates into CASRSTGGPSYEQYF.

This chain uses TRBV28 with TRBJ2-7; TRBD1 is a possible D gene (6 bases). The germline V gene has CDR1 MDHEN and CDR2 SYDVKM. Trimming removed 4 bases at V and 3 bases at J, with 13 bases between. This CDR3 region has 14 residues. CDR3 nucleotide sequence: TGTGCCAGCAGTTCAACCGGGACAATCTACGAGCAGTACTTC. This sequence encodes CASSSTGTIYEQYF. The full variable domain, with the rest looked up from reference TRBV28 and TRBJ2-7, is DVKVTQSSRYLVKRTGEKVFLECVQDMDHENMFWYRQDPGLGLRLIYFSYDVKMKEKGDIPEGYSVSREKKERFSLILESASTNQTSMYLCASSSTGTIYEQYFGPGTRLTVT.